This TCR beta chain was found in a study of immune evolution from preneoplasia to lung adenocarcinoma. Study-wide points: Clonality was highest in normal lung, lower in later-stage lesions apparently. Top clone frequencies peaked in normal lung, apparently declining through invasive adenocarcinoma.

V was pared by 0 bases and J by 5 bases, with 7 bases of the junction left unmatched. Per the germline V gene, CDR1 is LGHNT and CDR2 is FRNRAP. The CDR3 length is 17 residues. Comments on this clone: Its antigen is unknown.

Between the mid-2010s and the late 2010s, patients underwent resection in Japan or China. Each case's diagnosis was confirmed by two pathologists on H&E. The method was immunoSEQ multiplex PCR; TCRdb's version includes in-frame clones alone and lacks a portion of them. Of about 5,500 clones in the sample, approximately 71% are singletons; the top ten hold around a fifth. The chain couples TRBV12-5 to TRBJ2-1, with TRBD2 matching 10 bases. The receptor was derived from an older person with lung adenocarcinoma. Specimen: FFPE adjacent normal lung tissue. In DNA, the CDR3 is TGTGCTAGTGGTTTGGTACCAGCGGGGGGGCACCACAATGAGCAGTTCTTC. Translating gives CASGLVPAGGHHNEQFF.